This TCR beta chain was retrieved from a study of PD-1 and CTLA-4 blockade in melanoma. Produced via immunoSEQ multiplex PCR; TCRdb's table is partial and in-frame only. The table includes over 25,000 clones, roughly nine tenths detected once. This CDR3 spans 13 amino acids. Trimming took 5 bases from V and 2 from J, leaving 9 bases between them. CDR1 is SGHAT and CDR2 is FQNNGV in the germline V gene. The chain couples TRBV11-2 to TRBJ1-1; D not resolved. Sequencing used CD8+ T cells from peripheral blood, obtained before anti-PD-1 treatment. The clonotype originates from a human donor with melanoma. The CDR3 nucleotides read TGTGCCAGCAGCCCTACAGTAAACACTGAAGCTTTCTTT. As protein: CASSPTVNTEAFF.